Described below is a single TCR beta chain sequence and its context. Measured with immunoSEQ multiplex PCR; TCRdb has only the in-frame clones, and not every one. The sample yields around 180,000 clones, roughly 88% seen once. The sample belongs to a study of blood T cell repertoires in COVID-19. This CDR3 is built from 14 residues. The V gene's germline CDR1 is SGDLS and CDR2 YYNGEE. V gave up 4 bases and J gave up 3 bases, with 10 bases separating them. The chain has TRBV9 and TRBJ2-2; D is unclear. Sequencing was carried out using peripheral blood. The sequence came from a woman of 80 years or more with acute or convalescent COVID-19. CDR3 amino acids: CASSTYLDTGELFF. CDR3 sequence (DNA): TGTGCCAGCAGCACCTATTTAGACACCGGGGAGCTGTTTTTT.